This TCR beta chain was recovered during a study of siplizumab effects on memory and regulatory T cells. This CDR3 is 14 amino acids long. Germline V gives CDR1 SEHNR, CDR2 FQNEAQ (reference sequence). V was pared by 5 bases and J by 8 bases, with 15 bases between. Here immunoSEQ multiplex PCR was the method, and the copy in TCRdb shows in-frame clones only, minus some. This repertoire shows approximately 90,000 clones, around 94% found once; its top ten account for 0.3%. Notes on the study in general: Treg origin accounted for an average of roughly 69% of mappable alloreactive CD4+ clones with siplizumab and 25% to 30% in controls. The study found that siplizumab significantly reduced alloreactive sequences traceable to unstimulated CD4+ memory cells. The alloresponse seemed to draw substantially on naive T cells, which appeared more diverse than memory cells.

A remark on this clone: Its target is unknown.

Sequencing was done on a sample of non-Treg CD4+ T cells sorted from blood. This receptor was identified in a human donor in good health. The V call is TRBV7-9, the J call TRBJ1-4; D gene uncertain. CDR3 residues: CASSPTEVGEKLFF. The CDR3 nucleotides read TGTGCCAGCAGCCCGACGGAGGTAGGGGAAAAACTGTTTTTT.